A single sample is the source of the 9 T cell receptor beta chains below, sequenced in a study of blood T cell repertoires in COVID-19. This table comes from immunoSEQ multiplex PCR, and its TCRdb copy is limited to in-frame clones, with some not included. The data hold approximately 150,000 clones, with over 80% observed a single time. Input material: peripheral blood. The receptors come from a woman aged 45-60 years with acute or convalescent COVID-19.

V usage is TRBV29-1 and J usage is TRBJ1-3, with D possibly TRBD1 on 6 matching bases. This CDR3 comprises 12 residues. V shed 6 bases and J shed 4 bases, with 10 bases lying between them. Germline assignment: CDR1 SQVTM and CDR2 ANQGSEA. CDR3 region: CSVQGSGNTIYF. The CDR3 region has the DNA TGCAGCGTACAGGGAAGCGGAAACACCATATATTTT. The full variable domain, completed using reference TRBV29-1 and TRBJ1-3, is SAVISQKPSRDICQRGTSLTIQCQVDSQVTMMFWYRQQPGQSLTLIATANQGSEATYESGFVIDKFPISRPNLTFSTLTVSNMSPEDSSIYLCSVQGSGNTIYFGEGSWLTVV.

J is TRBJ1-2 and V is TRBV9; D remains ambiguous. This CDR3 contains 14 residues. Between the trimmed V and J ends, which lost 4 bases and 3 bases, there was a span of 13 bases. Germline values: CDR1 SGDLS, CDR2 YYNGEE. CDR3: CASSKSGNYYGYTF. Written as DNA, the CDR3 is TGTGCCAGCAGCAAAAGCGGCAATTACTATGGCTACACCTTC.

The rearrangement joins TRBV24-1 to TRBJ2-1; TRBD2 matches 10 bases. The CDR3 contains 16 residues. Unmatched junction bases numbered 6, after V lost 4 bases and J lost 4 bases. Germline V gene data show CDR1 as KGHDR and CDR2 as SFDVKD. As DNA, the CDR3 is TGTGCCACCAGTGACCCCGGGACTAGCGTGTACAATGAGCAGTTCTTC. Protein product: CATSDPGTSVYNEQFF.

Concerning this clone itself: A read error may produce the germline difference seen at one junction end. The V and J genes are TRBV7-7 and TRBJ2-1; 8 bases align to TRBD1. Germline V lookup: CDR1 SSHAT, CDR2 FNYEAQ (reference sequence). This CDR3 is built from 15 residues. In nucleotides, the CDR3 is TGTGCTAGCAGCCAGTCAGGGGGCGAGGCGAATGAGCAGTTCTTC. This gives the protein CASSQSGGEANEQFF.

This clone appeared a single time. The V and J genes are TRBV4-1 and TRBJ2-5; 7 positions match TRBD2. The V gene's germline CDR1 is MGHRA and CDR2 YSYEKL. Unmatched junction bases numbered 10, after V lost 4 bases and J lost 5 bases. This CDR3 is 15 amino acids long. The CDR3 sequence is CASSLEAGVVETQYF. CDR3 in DNA: TGCGCCAGCAGCCTTGAGGCGGGAGTAGTTGAGACCCAGTACTTC.

This clone was seen only once. Other DNA variants within this sample encode the same CDR3. V and J are TRBV5-1 and TRBJ1-1, with 8 bases lining up with TRBD1. Germline lookup yields CDR1 SGHRS and CDR2 YFSETQ. The CDR3 is 14 residues long. With 3 bases clipped from V and 2 bases from J, the junction kept 3 bases outside the gene matches. Written as DNA, the CDR3 is TGCGCCAGCAGCTCCGGGACAGGAAACACTGAAGCTTTCTTT. This translates into CASSSGTGNTEAFF.

The chain couples TRBV27 to TRBJ2-1; 14 bases match TRBD2. The CDR3 has 17 residues. Germline V gene data show CDR1 as MNHEY and CDR2 as SMNVEV (reference sequence). V shed 1 base and J 5 bases; nucleotides not matched to a gene: 4. Written as DNA, the CDR3 is TGTGCCAGCAGTTTATATGGGGGACTAGCGGGAGACAATGAGCAGTTCTTC. Amino acid sequence: CASSLYGGLAGDNEQFF.

This chain connects TRBV4-1 to TRBJ1-2, with TRBD1 identical over 8 bases. Germline CDR1 reads MGHRA; CDR2 reads YSYEKL. V gave up 4 bases and J gave up 7 bases; unmatched junction bases: 8. This CDR3 is built from 14 residues. This CDR3 is CASSRTGPGLGYTF. As DNA, the CDR3 is TGCGCCAGCAGCCGGACAGGGCCCGGCCTTGGCTACACCTTC.

This clone was counted between two and nine times. The chain links TRBV2 to TRBJ1-1; TRBD1 might be the D (6 bases). The germline V gene encodes CDR1 SNHLY and CDR2 FYNNEI. V lost 6 bases and J lost 4, with 12 bases in between. This CDR3 has 13 residues. In DNA form, the CDR3 reads TGTGCCAGCAGCAACGACAGGTTCACTGAAGCTTTCTTT. Protein sequence: CASSNDRFTEAFF.